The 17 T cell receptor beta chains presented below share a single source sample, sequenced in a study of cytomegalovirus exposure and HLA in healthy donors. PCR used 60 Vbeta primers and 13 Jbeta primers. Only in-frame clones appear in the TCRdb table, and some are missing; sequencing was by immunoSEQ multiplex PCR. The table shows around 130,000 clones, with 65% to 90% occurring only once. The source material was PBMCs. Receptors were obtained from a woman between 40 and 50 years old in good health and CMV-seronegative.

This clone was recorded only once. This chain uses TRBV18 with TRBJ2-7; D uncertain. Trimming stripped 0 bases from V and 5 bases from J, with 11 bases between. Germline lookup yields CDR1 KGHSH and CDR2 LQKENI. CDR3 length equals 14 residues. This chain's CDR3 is CASSPPTTMNEQYF. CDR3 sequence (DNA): TGTGCCAGCTCACCACCGACGACAATGAACGAGCAGTACTTC.

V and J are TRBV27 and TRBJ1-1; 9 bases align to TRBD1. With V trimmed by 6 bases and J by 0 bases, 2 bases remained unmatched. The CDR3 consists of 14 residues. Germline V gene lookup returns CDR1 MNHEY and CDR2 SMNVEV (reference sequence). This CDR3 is CASRGQGLNTEAFF. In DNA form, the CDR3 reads TGTGCCAGCAGAGGACAGGGGCTGAACACTGAAGCTTTCTTT.

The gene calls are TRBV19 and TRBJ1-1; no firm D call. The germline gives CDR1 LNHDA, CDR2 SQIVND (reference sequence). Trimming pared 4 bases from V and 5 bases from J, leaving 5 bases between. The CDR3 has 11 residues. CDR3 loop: CASSTRTEAFF. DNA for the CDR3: TGTGCCAGTAGTACCAGGACTGAAGCTTTCTTT.

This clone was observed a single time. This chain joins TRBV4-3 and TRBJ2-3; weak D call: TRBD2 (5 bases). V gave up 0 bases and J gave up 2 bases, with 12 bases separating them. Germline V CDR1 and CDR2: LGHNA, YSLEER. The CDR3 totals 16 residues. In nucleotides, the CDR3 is TGCGCCAGCAGCCAAGATAGAGCTAGCCCCACAGATACGCAGTATTTT. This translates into CASSQDRASPTDTQYF.

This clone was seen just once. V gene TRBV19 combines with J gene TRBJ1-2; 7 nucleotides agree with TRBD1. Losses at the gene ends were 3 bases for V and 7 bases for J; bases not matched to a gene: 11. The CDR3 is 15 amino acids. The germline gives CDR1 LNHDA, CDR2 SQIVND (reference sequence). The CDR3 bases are TGTGCCAGTAGTATGAGGGCAGGGGGAGAGTCTGGCTACACCTTC. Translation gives CASSMRAGGESGYTF.

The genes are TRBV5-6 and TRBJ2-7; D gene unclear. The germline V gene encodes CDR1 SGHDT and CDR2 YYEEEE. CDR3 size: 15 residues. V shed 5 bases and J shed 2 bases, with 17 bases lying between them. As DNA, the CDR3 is TGTGCCAGCAGTATCGGTGCCTTCCCCACCTACGAGCAGTACTTC. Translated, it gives CASSIGAFPTYEQYF.

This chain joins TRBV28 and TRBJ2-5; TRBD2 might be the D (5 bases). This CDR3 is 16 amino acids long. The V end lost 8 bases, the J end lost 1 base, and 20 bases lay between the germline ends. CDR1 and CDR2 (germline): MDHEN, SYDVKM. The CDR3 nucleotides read TGTGCCAGCGGAACCGCTAGCCCTGAGGCCCAAGAGACCCAGTACTTC. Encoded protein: CASGTASPEAQETQYF. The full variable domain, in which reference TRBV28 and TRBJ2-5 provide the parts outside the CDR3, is DVKVTQSSRYLVKRTGEKVFLECVQDMDHENMFWYRQDPGLGLRLIYFSYDVKMKEKGDIPEGYSVSREKKERFSLILESASTNQTSMYLCASGTASPEAQETQYFGPGTRLLVL.

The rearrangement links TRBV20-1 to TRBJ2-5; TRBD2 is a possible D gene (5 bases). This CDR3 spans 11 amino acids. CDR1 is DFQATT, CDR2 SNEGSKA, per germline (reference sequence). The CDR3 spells CSGEAQETQYF. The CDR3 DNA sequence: TGCAGCGGGGAAGCTCAAGAGACCCAGTACTTC.

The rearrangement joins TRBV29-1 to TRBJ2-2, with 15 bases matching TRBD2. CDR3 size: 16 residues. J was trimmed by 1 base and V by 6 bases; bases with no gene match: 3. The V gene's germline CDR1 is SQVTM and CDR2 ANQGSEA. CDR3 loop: CSVRTSGRVNTGELFF. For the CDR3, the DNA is TGCAGCGTCAGGACTAGCGGGAGGGTGAACACCGGGGAGCTGTTTTTT.

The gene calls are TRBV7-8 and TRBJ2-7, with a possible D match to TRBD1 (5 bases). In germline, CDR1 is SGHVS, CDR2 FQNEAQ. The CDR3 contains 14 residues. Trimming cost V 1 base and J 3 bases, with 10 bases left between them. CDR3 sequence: CASSLEGNYYEQYF. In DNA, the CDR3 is TGTGCCAGCAGCTTAGAGGGGAATTACTACGAGCAGTACTTC.

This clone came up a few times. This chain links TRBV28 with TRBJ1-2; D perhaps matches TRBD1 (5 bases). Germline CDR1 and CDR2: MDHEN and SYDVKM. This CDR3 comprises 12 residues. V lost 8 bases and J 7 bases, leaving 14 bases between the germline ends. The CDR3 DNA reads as TGTGCCAGCGACAGCTCGTGGGGTGGCTACACCTTC. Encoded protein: CASDSSWGGYTF.

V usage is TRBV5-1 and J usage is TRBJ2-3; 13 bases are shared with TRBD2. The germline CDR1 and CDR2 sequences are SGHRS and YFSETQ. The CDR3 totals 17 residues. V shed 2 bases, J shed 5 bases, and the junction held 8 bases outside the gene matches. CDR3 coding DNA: TGCGCCAGCAGCTTCACTAGCGGGAGGGCCGGAGGAGATACGCAGTATTTT. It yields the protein CASSFTSGRAGGDTQYF.

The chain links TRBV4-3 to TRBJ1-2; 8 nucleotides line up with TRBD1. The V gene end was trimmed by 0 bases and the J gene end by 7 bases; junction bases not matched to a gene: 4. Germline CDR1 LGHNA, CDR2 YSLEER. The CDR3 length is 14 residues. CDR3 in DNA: TGCGCCAGCAGCCAAGAGCAGGGGGCAAGTGGCTACACCTTC. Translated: CASSQEQGASGYTF.

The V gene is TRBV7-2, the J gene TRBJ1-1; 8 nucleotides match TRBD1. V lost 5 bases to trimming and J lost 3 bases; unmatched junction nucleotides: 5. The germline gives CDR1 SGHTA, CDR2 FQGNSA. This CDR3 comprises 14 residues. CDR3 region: CASSRTGTDTEAFF. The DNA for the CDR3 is TGTGCCAGCAGCAGGACAGGGACGGACACTGAAGCTTTCTTT.

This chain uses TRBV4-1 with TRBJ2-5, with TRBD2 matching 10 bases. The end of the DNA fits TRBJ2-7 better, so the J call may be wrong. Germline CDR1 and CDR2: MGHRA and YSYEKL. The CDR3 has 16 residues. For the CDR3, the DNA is TGCGCCAGCAGCCAAACGACTAGCGGGCGACGCCACGAGCAGTACTTC. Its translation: CASSQTTSGRRHEQYF.

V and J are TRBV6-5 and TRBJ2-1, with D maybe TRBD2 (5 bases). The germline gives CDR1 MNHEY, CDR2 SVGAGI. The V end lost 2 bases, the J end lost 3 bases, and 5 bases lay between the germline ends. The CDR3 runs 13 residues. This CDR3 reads CASSYRGYNEQFF. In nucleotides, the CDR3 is TGTGCCAGCAGTTACCGGGGCTACAATGAGCAGTTCTTC.

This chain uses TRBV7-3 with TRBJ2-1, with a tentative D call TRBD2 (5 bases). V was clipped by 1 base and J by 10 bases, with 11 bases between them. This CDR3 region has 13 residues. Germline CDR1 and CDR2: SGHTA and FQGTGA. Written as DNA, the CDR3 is TGTGCCAGCAGCTTAAGGGCTAGCAGCGAGCAGTTCTTC. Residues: CASSLRASSEQFF.